Listed here is a single T cell receptor beta chain. This sample was included in a study of blood T cell repertoires in COVID-19. On the study more broadly: The origin of the acute and convalescent COVID-19 samples was the United States, Italy and Spain. Nucleic acid was either cDNA or gDNA, and it came from T cells, B-cell-depleted T cells, or PBMCs.

This table comes from immunoSEQ multiplex PCR, and its TCRdb copy is limited to in-frame clones, with some not included. The sample consists of around 170,000 clones, 80% to 90% of them appearing once. The CDR3 loop spans 14 amino acids. The germline gives CDR1 LNHDA, CDR2 SQIVND (reference sequence). V was pared by 1 base and J by 4 bases, with 1 base of the junction left unmatched. The TCR was taken from a man aged 45-65 years with active or convalescent COVID-19. The V gene is TRBV19, the J gene TRBJ2-5; TRBD2 aligns across 9 bases. What was sequenced was peripheral blood. CDR3 residues: CASSIVAGAETQYF. The DNA for the CDR3 is TGTGCCAGTAGTATAGTAGCGGGAGCAGAGACCCAGTACTTC.